The 20 T cell receptor beta chains presented below share a single source sample, sequenced in a study of shared clonotypes between healthy human individuals. Using immunoSEQ multiplex PCR, the repertoire was profiled, and TCRdb retains in-frame clones only, with some absent. The sample includes a few million clones, approximately 93% of them seen just once. Sequenced input: naive CD4+ T cells from PBMCs. As for subset: CD45RA+ positively selected. These receptors originate from a man between 18 and 29 years old in good health. Some clones in this sample may be carry-over from other donors' samples.

The gene calls are TRBV18 and TRBJ2-7, with D maybe TRBD2 (7 bases). V dropped 3 bases and J dropped 2 bases, with 17 bases sitting between them. The CDR3 has 16 residues. Germline loops: CDR1 KGHSH, CDR2 LQKENI. The CDR3 DNA sequence: TGTGCCAGCTCACCCTCGGGGGGCACTATACCCTACGAGCAGTACTTC. Amino acid sequence: CASSPSGGTIPYEQYF.

This chain connects TRBV10-3 to TRBJ2-5, with D perhaps matching TRBD1 (6 bases). The J call is doubtful: the DNA matches TRBJ2-7 better. The CDR3 spans 16 residues. CDR1 is ENHRY, CDR2 SYGVKD, per germline. CDR3: CAISESRDTKTYEQYF. Here the CDR3 DNA reads TGTGCCATCAGTGAGTCCCGGGACACTAAAACCTACGAGCAGTACTTC.

The CDR3 nucleotides read TGTGCCAGCAGCGTATCACTAGCGGGGGACTACGAGCAGTACTTC. Translation gives CASSVSLAGDYEQYF. The chain couples TRBV9 to TRBJ2-7; TRBD2 aligns across 11 bases. V lost 1 base to trimming and J lost 3 bases; unmatched junction nucleotides: 3. This CDR3 has 15 residues. Per the germline V gene, CDR1 is SGDLS and CDR2 is YYNGEE.

The count of this clone is one. CDR3 coding DNA: TGTGCCAGCAGCTTTCGGCGGGGCACTGAAGCTTTCTTT. This translates into CASSFRRGTEAFF. The chain recombines TRBV5-6 with TRBJ1-1, with D unclear. Looked up from germline, CDR1 is SGHDT and CDR2 is YYEEEE. V lost 2 bases and J lost 4, with 9 bases in between. This CDR3 contains 13 residues.

The chain uses TRBV11-2 and TRBJ2-3; D possibly corresponds to TRBD2 (7 bases). The germline CDR1 and CDR2 sequences are SGHAT and FQNNGV. V was shortened by 3 bases and J by 3 bases, with 22 bases between the two germline ends. This CDR3 spans 18 amino acids. CDR3 protein: CASSLGTRGGHRTDTQYF. The CDR3 nucleotides are TGTGCCAGCAGCTTGGGGACCAGGGGAGGGCATAGAACAGATACGCAGTATTTT.

The rearrangement uses TRBV7-3 and TRBJ2-6; D remains ambiguous. The CDR3 sequence is 14 residues long. V was shortened by 5 bases and J by 0 bases, with 5 bases between the two germline ends. Germline CDR1 reads SGHTA; CDR2 reads FQGTGA. Here the CDR3 reads CASSQPSGANVLTF. In DNA, the CDR3 is TGTGCCAGCAGCCAGCCCTCTGGGGCCAACGTCCTGACTTTC.

Only one count was recorded for this clone. The chain joins TRBV10-3 to TRBJ2-7, with TRBD2 identical over 8 bases. Germline trimming cut 2 bases from V and 0 bases from J; bases unmatched to any gene: 0. The V gene's germline CDR1 is ENHRY and CDR2 SYGVKD. CDR3 length: 14 amino acids. CDR3 protein: CAISETSGSYEQYF. CDR3 bases: TGTGCCATCAGTGAGACTAGCGGCTCCTACGAGCAGTACTTC.

A few counts support this clone. The chain joins TRBV30 to TRBJ1-2; D remains unclear. Germline lookup yields CDR1 GTSNPN and CDR2 SVGIG (reference sequence). The CDR3 length is 15 residues. The V and J ends lost 7 bases and 4 bases respectively, with 22 bases between them. CDR3 region: CAFNRAHPFAYGYTF. The CDR3 DNA follows: TGTGCCTTTAACCGGGCCCACCCTTTCGCCTATGGCTACACCTTC.

The chain has TRBV28 and TRBJ2-1, with TRBD1 as a possible D gene (6 bases). This CDR3 has 16 residues. In germline, CDR1 is MDHEN, CDR2 SYDVKM. V was cut by 6 bases and J by 0 bases, with 15 bases left in between. The CDR3 nucleotides are TGTGCCAGCAGAGTTGTTAGGGGGACCTCCTACAATGAGCAGTTCTTC. Amino acids: CASRVVRGTSYNEQFF. Looking up the rest from reference TRBV28 and TRBJ2-1 gives the full variable domain: DVKVTQSSRYLVKRTGEKVFLECVQDMDHENMFWYRQDPGLGLRLIYFSYDVKMKEKGDIPEGYSVSREKKERFSLILESASTNQTSMYLCASRVVRGTSYNEQFFGPGTRLTVL.

This chain uses TRBV6-6 with TRBJ2-3; 7 bases fit TRBD2. CDR1 and CDR2 (germline): MNHNY, SVGAGI (reference sequence). This CDR3 is built from 13 residues. V lost 5 bases and J lost 6; bases outside the gene matches: 5. CDR3 amino acids: CASSTRGWDTQYF. The CDR3 DNA sequence: TGTGCCAGCAGTACGCGGGGGTGGGATACGCAGTATTTT.

The rearrangement links TRBV5-6 to TRBJ1-2; no firm D call. The V gene lost 4 bases and the J gene lost 3 bases, with 10 bases spanning the gap. Germline values: CDR1 SGHDT, CDR2 YYEEEE. The CDR3 is 13 residues long. In nucleotides, the CDR3 is TGTGCCAGCAGCCTAACGACCTACTATGGCTACACCTTC. Residues: CASSLTTYYGYTF.

The rearrangement links TRBV10-3 to TRBJ1-3; D unresolved. Germline V gene data show CDR1 as ENHRY and CDR2 as SYGVKD. V shed 4 bases and J shed 0 bases, with 10 bases lying between them. This CDR3 is built from 15 residues. The CDR3 loop reads CAISGLGFSGNTIYF. In DNA, the CDR3 is TGTGCCATCAGTGGGTTAGGGTTCTCTGGAAACACCATATATTTT.

The V and J genes are TRBV4-1 and TRBJ2-5, with 7 nucleotides matching TRBD1. Trimming removed 1 base from V and 1 base from J; junction bases left unmatched: 6. The CDR3 is made up of 16 amino acids. Germline V gives CDR1 MGHRA, CDR2 YSYEKL. The CDR3 is CASSQVSGTVQETQYF. In DNA form, the CDR3 reads TGCGCCAGCAGCCAAGTGTCTGGGACAGTCCAAGAGACCCAGTACTTC.

This rearrangement joins TRBV7-9 to TRBJ2-1, with D hard to call. V was cut by 2 bases and J by 11 bases, with 19 bases left in between. The CDR3 covers 15 residues. CDR1 is SEHNR, CDR2 FQNEAQ, per germline (reference sequence). CDR3 nucleotide sequence: TGTGCCAGCAGCTTATTTCTTACCGGCCGAGAACAGCAGTTCTTC. This translates into CASSLFLTGREQQFF.

This chain joins TRBV19 and TRBJ2-5, with D tentatively TRBD1 or TRBD2 (5 bases each). The DNA end lines up better with TRBJ2-7; the J call may be wrong. The CDR3 covers 15 residues. Germline CDR1 is LNHDA and CDR2 is SQIVND (reference sequence). This CDR3 is CASSIDSRETYEQYF. In DNA form, the CDR3 reads TGTGCCAGTAGTATAGATTCCAGGGAGACCTACGAGCAGTACTTC.

The gene calls are TRBV28 and TRBJ2-4; D may be TRBD1 (6 bases). The CDR3 length is 15 residues. V gave up 6 bases and J gave up 0 bases, with 12 bases separating them. The V gene's germline CDR1 is MDHEN and CDR2 SYDVKM. The CDR3 bases are TGTGCCAGCAGAACGCAGACAGGAGCCAAAAACATTCAGTACTTC. Translated, it gives CASRTQTGAKNIQYF.

This chain joins TRBV5-6 and TRBJ2-7; TRBD2 agrees at 7 bases. CDR3 length equals 14 residues. V shed 1 base, J shed 11 bases, and the junction held 12 bases outside the gene matches. CDR1 and CDR2 from the germline V gene are SGHDT and YYEEEE. The CDR3 nucleotides read TGTGCCAGCAGCTTGACCGCTAGTCTAGCGGATAAGTACTTC. It translates to CASSLTASLADKYF.

The rearrangement joins TRBV28 to TRBJ1-1; no firm D call. This CDR3 has 11 residues. The V and J ends lost 8 bases and 9 bases respectively, with 13 bases between them. CDR1 MDHEN and CDR2 SYDVKM come from the germline V gene. The CDR3 coding sequence is TGTGCCAGCGCGGACGGAAAAAAAGCTTTCTTT. As protein: CASADGKKAFF.

The chain recombines TRBV6-1 with TRBJ2-5; TRBD2 is a possible D gene (6 bases). There are 13 residues in the CDR3. Between the trimmed V and J ends, which lost 11 bases and 5 bases, there was a span of 18 bases. The V gene's germline CDR1 is MNHNS and CDR2 SASEGT. This chain's CDR3 is CASLRRVGETQYF. The CDR3 DNA follows: TGTGCCTCCCTCAGGAGGGTAGGGGAGACCCAGTACTTC.

This chain links TRBV7-9 with TRBJ2-3; D tentatively reads TRBD1 or TRBD2 (5 bases each). Germline V gene data show CDR1 as SEHNR and CDR2 as FQNEAQ (reference sequence). CDR3 length: 13 amino acids. Trimming cost V 0 bases and J 7 bases, with 8 bases left between them. The CDR3: CASSLAEGNTQYF. In DNA, the CDR3 is TGTGCCAGCAGCTTAGCTGAGGGGAATACGCAGTATTTT.